This entry is about one T cell receptor beta chain. In the PCR, 60 Vbeta and 13 Jbeta primers were used. Assay used: immunoSEQ multiplex PCR; TCRdb lists only in-frame clones, some missing. The table lists some 200,000 clones, approximately 88% of them singletons. The data were obtained in a study of cytomegalovirus exposure and HLA in healthy donors. Unmatched junction bases numbered 7, after V lost 5 bases and J lost 2 bases. Germline V gene sequence: CDR1 SNHLY, CDR2 FYNNEI. The CDR3 extends over 15 amino acids. Sequencing was performed on PBMCs. This receptor was identified in a woman aged 50 to 60 in good health and CMV-seropositive. The chain is built from TRBV2 and TRBJ2-3; 7 bases fit TRBD2. CDR3 amino acids: CASSPGTIYTDTQYF. In DNA, the CDR3 is TGTGCCAGCAGTCCCGGGACTATCTACACAGATACGCAGTATTTT.